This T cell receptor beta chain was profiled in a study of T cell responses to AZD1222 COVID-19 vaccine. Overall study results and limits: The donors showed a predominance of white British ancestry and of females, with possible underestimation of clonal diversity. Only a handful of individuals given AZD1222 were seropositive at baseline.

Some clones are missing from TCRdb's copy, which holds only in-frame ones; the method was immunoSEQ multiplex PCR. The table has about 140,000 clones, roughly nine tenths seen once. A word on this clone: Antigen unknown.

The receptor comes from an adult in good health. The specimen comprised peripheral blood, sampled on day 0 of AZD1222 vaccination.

This CDR3 is CASRADGSHGYTF. In nucleotides, the CDR3 is TGTGCCAGTAGGGCCGACGGGTCGCATGGCTACACCTTC. The J gene is TRBJ1-2, the V gene TRBV19; the D is unclear. The V gene's germline CDR1 is LNHDA and CDR2 SQIVND (reference sequence). Trimming took 6 bases from V and 6 from J, leaving 14 bases between them. The CDR3 loop spans 13 amino acids.